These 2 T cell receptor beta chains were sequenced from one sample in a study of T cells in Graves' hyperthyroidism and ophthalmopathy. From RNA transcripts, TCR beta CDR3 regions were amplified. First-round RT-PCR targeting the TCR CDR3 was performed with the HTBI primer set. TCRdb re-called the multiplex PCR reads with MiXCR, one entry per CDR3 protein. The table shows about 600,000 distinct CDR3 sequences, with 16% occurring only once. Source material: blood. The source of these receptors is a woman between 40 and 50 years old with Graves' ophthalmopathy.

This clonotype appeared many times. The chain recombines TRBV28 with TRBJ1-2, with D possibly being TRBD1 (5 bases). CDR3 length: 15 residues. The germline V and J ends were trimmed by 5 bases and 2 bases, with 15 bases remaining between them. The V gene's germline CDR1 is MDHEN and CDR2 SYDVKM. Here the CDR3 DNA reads TGTGCCAGCAGTCAAATGGGACGGCAGAACTATGGCTACACCTTC. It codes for CASSQMGRQNYGYTF.

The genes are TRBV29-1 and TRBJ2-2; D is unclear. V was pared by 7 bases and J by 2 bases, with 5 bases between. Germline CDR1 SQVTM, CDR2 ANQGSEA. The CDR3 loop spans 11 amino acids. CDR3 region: CSACNTGELFF. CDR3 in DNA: TGCAGCGCCTGTAACACCGGGGAGCTGTTTTTT.